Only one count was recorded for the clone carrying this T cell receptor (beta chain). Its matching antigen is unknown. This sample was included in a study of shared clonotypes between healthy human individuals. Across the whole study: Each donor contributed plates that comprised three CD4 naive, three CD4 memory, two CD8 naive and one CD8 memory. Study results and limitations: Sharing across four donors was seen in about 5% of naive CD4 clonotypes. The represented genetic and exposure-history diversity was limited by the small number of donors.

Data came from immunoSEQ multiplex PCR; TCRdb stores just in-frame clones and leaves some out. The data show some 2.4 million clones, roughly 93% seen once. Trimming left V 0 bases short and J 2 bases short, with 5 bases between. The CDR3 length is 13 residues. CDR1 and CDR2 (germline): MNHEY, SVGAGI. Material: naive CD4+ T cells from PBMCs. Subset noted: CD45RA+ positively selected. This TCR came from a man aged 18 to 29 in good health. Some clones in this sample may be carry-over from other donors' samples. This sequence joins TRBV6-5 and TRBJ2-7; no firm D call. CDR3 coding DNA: TGTGCCAGCAGTTACTCGAAAACCTACGAGCAGTACTTC. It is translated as CASSYSKTYEQYF.